The 22 T cell receptor beta chains given below trace back to one sample, sequenced in a study of tissue T cells after allogeneic stem cell transplantation. Sequenced by immunoSEQ multiplex PCR; TCRdb stores in-frame clones only, minus some. Of 40,000 to 50,000 clones in the sample, 65% to 85% were seen once. Sequenced: sorted cells pooled from one or two spleens. These TCRs come from a pool of C57BL/6 mice in good health.

With regard to this clone: Gene names and germline refer to mouse. Read data end 1 residue before the CDR3 end; the end is taken from the germline J gene. The rearrangement uses TRBV3 and TRBJ1-3; D not resolved. Trimming took 1 base from V and 0 from J, leaving 4 bases between them. This CDR3 comprises 14 residues. Germline V gene data show CDR1 as SNHLY and CDR2 as FYNGKV (reference sequence). CDR3: CASSLGNSGNTLYF. Incomplete CDR3 DNA: TGTGCCAGCAGCTTAGGCAATTCTGGAAATACGCTCTAT.

Regarding this clone: Germline and genes: mouse. The read ends 1 residue shy of where the CDR3 ends; the end is completed using the germline J gene. The gene calls are TRBV2 and TRBJ1-3; D unresolved. The CDR3 runs to 15 residues. CDR1 and CDR2 (germline): LGHNA, YSYQKL. V lost 0 bases to trimming and J lost 0 bases, with 6 bases between them. The CDR3 protein is CASSQDKYSGNTLYF. CDR3 DNA, as far as it was read: TGTGCCAGCAGCCAAGATAAGTATTCTGGAAATACGCTCTAT.

Remarks on this clone: The listed genes are named as in mouse. The sequence runs out 1 residue before the end of the CDR3; the remainder is reconstructed from the germline J gene. V usage is TRBV12-1 and J usage is TRBJ2-3, with 8 bases that match TRBD1. This CDR3 is 15 amino acids long. CDR1 SGHSN and CDR2 HYEKVE come from the germline V gene. After removal of 2 bases from V and 0 bases from J, the junction contained 3 bases not matched to a gene. The covered CDR3 bases are TGTGCCAGCTCTCCGGACAGGGCTAGTGCAGAAACGCTGTAT. This encodes CASSPDRASAETLY. Given in full, the CDR3 is CASSPDRASAETLYF.

Comments on this clone: Mouse gene names apply. Read data end 1 residue before the CDR3 end; the end is taken from the germline J gene. The rearrangement uses TRBV12-1 and TRBJ2-7, with D possibly matching TRBD2 (5 bases). CDR1 SGHSN and CDR2 HYEKVE come from the germline V gene. V lost 1 base and J 7 bases, leaving 7 bases between the germline ends. This CDR3 spans 11 amino acids. The sequenced CDR3 bases are TGTGCCAGCTCTCTTGGGGTGGAACAGTAC. Translated: CASSLGVEQY. The complete CDR3 sequence is CASSLGVEQYF.

Of note for this clone: Any gene name here is a mouse gene name. From the germline J gene comes the end of the CDR3, since the read stops 1 residue before it. This chain connects TRBV19 to TRBJ2-2; D unclear. V dropped 10 bases and J dropped 2 bases, with 9 bases sitting between them. This CDR3 is built from 12 residues. From germline, CDR1 is FNHDT and CDR2 SITEND (reference sequence). The covered CDR3 bases are TGTGCCTGCACGGGTAACACCGGGCAGCTCTAC. Encoded protein: CACTGNTGQLY. The CDR3 in full is CACTGNTGQLYF. Supplemented by reference TRBV19 and TRBJ2-2, the full variable domain reads GGIITQTPKFLIGQEGQKLTLKCQQNFNHDTMYWYRQDSGKGLRLIYYSITENDLQKGDLSEGYDASREKKSSFSLTVTSAQKNEMAVFLCACTGNTGQLYFGEGSKLTVL.

As regards this clone: Each gene name is a mouse one. The read ends 1 residue before the CDR3 terminus; that terminus is restored from the germline J gene. This sequence joins TRBV14 and TRBJ2-5; TRBD1 agrees at 10 bases. CDR3 length: 14 residues. Losses at the gene ends were 5 bases for V and 6 bases for J; bases not matched to a gene: 6. Germline V lookup: CDR1 SGHDT, CDR2 FRDEAV. Here the CDR3 reads CASRRQGAGDTQYF. CDR3 DNA, as far as it was read: TGTGCCAGCAGGCGACAGGGGGCCGGGGACACCCAGTAC. The entire variable domain, with the rest obtained from reference TRBV14 and TRBJ2-5, is as follows: EAGVTQSPRYAVLQEGQAVSFWCDPISGHDTLYWYQQPRDQGPQLLVYFRDEAVIDNSQLPSDRFSAVRPKGTNSTLKIQSAKQGDTATYLCASRRQGAGDTQYFGPGTRLLVL.

With respect to this clone: Gene names and germline refer to mouse. The part of the CDR3 DNA that was read is TGTGCCAGCAGTAAGGGACTGGGGGGGCGCAGCACCTTGTAC. This encodes CASSKGLGGRSTLY. The entire CDR3 reads CASSKGLGGRSTLYF. The chain combines TRBV26 with TRBJ2-4; TRBD2 matches at 14 bases. The observed sequence ends 1 residue before the CDR3 terminus, with the missing tail filled in from the germline J gene. The J segment lost 8 bases and the V segment lost 5 bases, leaving 6 bases of the junction unmatched. There are 15 residues in the CDR3. In germline, CDR1 is KGHPV, CDR2 FQNQEV (reference sequence).

A remark on this clone: Gene names and germline refer to mouse. The read terminates 1 residue ahead of where the CDR3 ends, so the germline J gene completes it. V is TRBV31 and J is TRBJ2-4, with TRBD2 matching 7 bases. The CDR3 runs 14 residues. Germline assignment: CDR1 GKSSPN and CDR2 SITVG. The V gene end was trimmed by 3 bases and the J gene end by 0 bases; junction bases not matched to a gene: 3. The sequenced part of the CDR3 DNA is TGTGCCTGGAGCAGGACTGGAAGTCAAAACACCTTGTAC. Translating gives CAWSRTGSQNTLY. The whole CDR3 sequence is CAWSRTGSQNTLYF.

With regard to this clone: Each gene name is a mouse one. From the germline J gene comes the end of the CDR3, since the read stops 1 residue before it. The V and J genes are TRBV4 and TRBJ2-7; the match to TRBD2 covers 9 bases. This CDR3 spans 14 amino acids. CDR1 and CDR2 from the germline V gene are LGHDT and YNNKQL (reference sequence). V was clipped by 4 bases and J by 3 bases; unmatched bases: 4. CDR3 DNA (partial): TGTGCCAGCAGCTTACTGGGGGGTCTCTATGAACAGTAC. It translates to CASSLLGGLYEQY. The full CDR3 protein reads CASSLLGGLYEQYF.

Notes on this clone: Genes here carry mouse names. The read stops 1 residue short of the end of the CDR3; the missing end is completed from the germline J gene. The gene calls are TRBV5 and TRBJ1-3, with 9 bases lining up with TRBD1. V shed 4 bases, J shed 6 bases, and the junction held 1 base outside the gene matches. CDR1 and CDR2 (germline): LGHNA, YNLKQL (reference sequence). The CDR3 length is 13 residues. Incomplete CDR3 DNA: TGTGCCAGCAGCCGGGACAGGGAAAATACGCTCTAT. It yields the protein CASSRDRENTLY. The entire CDR3 protein reads CASSRDRENTLYF.

Concerning this clone itself: Each gene name is a mouse one. The CDR3 end lies 1 residue beyond the end of the read and is filled in from the germline J gene. The chain links TRBV3 to TRBJ2-1, with 10 bases lining up with TRBD1. The V and J ends lost 6 bases and 4 bases, in that order; junction bases with no gene match: 3. The CDR3 length is 14 residues. Germline V lookup: CDR1 SNHLY, CDR2 FYNGKV (reference sequence). The sequenced part of the CDR3 DNA is TGTGCCAGCAGGCGGGACAGGGGTTATGCTGAGCAGTTC. This translates into CASRRDRGYAEQF. The complete CDR3 sequence is CASRRDRGYAEQFF.

Notes on this clone: Gene names refer to mouse genes. CDR3 residues: CASSNRGRNTGQLYF. The CDR3 bases that were read are TGTGCTAGCAGTAACAGGGGGCGGAACACCGGGCAGCTCTAC. This sequence joins TRBV29 and TRBJ2-2; 9 bases align to TRBD1. The CDR3 extends 1 residue past the end of the read, so its final part is completed from the germline J gene. The CDR3 consists of 15 residues. J lost 2 bases, V lost 5 bases, and 3 bases had no gene match. Germline V lookup: CDR1 MSHET, CDR2 SYDVDS.

Remarks on this clone: The gene names here belong to mouse. The CDR3 end is not reached by the read, which stops 1 residue before it; the germline J gene fills it in. The V and J genes are TRBV29 and TRBJ1-2; TRBD1 matches 10 bases. V lost 2 bases, J lost 2 bases, and 5 bases stayed unmatched. Germline values: CDR1 MSHET, CDR2 SYDVDS. CDR3 length: 16 amino acids. CDR3 DNA, as far as it was read: TGTGCTAGCAGTTTACAGCCGGGACAGGGGAACTCCGACTACACC. This codes for CASSLQPGQGNSDYT. The full CDR3 reads CASSLQPGQGNSDYTF. The full variable domain, completed using reference TRBV29 and TRBJ1-2, is DMKVTQMPRYLIKRMGENVLLECGQDMSHETMYWYRQDPGLGLQLIYISYDVDSNSEGDIPKGYRVSRKKREHFSLILDSAKTNQTSVYFCASSLQPGQGNSDYTFGSGTRLLVI.

Points on this clone: The listed genes are named as in mouse. The read stops 1 residue short of the end of the CDR3; the missing end is completed from the germline J gene. The V gene is TRBV4, the J gene TRBJ1-2; D gene uncertain. The CDR3 runs 12 residues. Germline CDR1 is LGHDT and CDR2 is YNNKQL (reference sequence). Trimming removed 5 bases from V and 3 bases from J, with 7 bases in between. Incomplete CDR3 DNA: TGTGCCAGCAGCCGGGCCTACTCCGACTACACC. This translates into CASSRAYSDYT. The complete CDR3 sequence is CASSRAYSDYTF.

Of note for this clone: Mouse gene names and germline throughout. Coverage ceases 1 residue before the CDR3 finishes, and the germline J gene fills in the end. The chain employs TRBV5 and TRBJ1-3; D gene uncertain. V was clipped by 0 bases and J by 0 bases, with 6 bases between them. In germline, CDR1 is LGHNA, CDR2 YNLKQL (reference sequence). The CDR3 extends over 15 amino acids. The CDR3 protein is CASSQEPDSGNTLYF. The CDR3 bases that were read are TGTGCCAGCAGCCAAGAGCCAGATTCTGGAAATACGCTCTAT.

A single count supports this clone. The listed genes are named as in mouse. With the read ending 1 residue before the CDR3 end, the germline J gene is used to fill in that end. The chain links TRBV13-3 to TRBJ2-2; 11 bases are a match to TRBD2. CDR1 and CDR2 (germline): NNHDY, SYVADS. V trimming: 5 bases; J trimming: 4 bases; junction bases outside the gene matches: 4. The CDR3 is 15 residues long. The CDR3 bases that were read are TGTGCCAGCAGGGACTGGGGGGAGGGCACCGGGCAGCTCTAC. Translating gives CASRDWGEGTGQLY. The whole CDR3 region reads CASRDWGEGTGQLYF.

In this sample, this clone turned up a few times. The gene names given are mouse names. Read coverage stops 1 residue before the CDR3 terminus; the germline J gene supplies the remainder. The chain uses TRBV31 and TRBJ2-2, with TRBD2 matching over 10 bases. Germline trimming cut 3 bases from V and 2 bases from J; bases unmatched to any gene: 0. CDR1 and CDR2 (germline): GKSSPN, SITVG. The CDR3 runs 14 residues. Incomplete CDR3 DNA: TGTGCCTGGAGGGACTGGGGGAACACCGGGCAGCTCTAC. It is translated as CAWRDWGNTGQLY. The whole CDR3 protein is CAWRDWGNTGQLYF.

Points on this clone: All gene names here are mouse names. The read ends 1 residue early relative to the CDR3; the germline J gene fills the gap. The sample holds other DNA sequences that translate to the same CDR3. V and J are TRBV1 and TRBJ1-1; TRBD1 aligns across 7 bases. Trimming took 3 bases from V and 1 from J; bases not matched to a gene: 2. CDR1 is NSQYPW, CDR2 LRSPGD, per germline (reference sequence). There are 14 residues in the CDR3. This CDR3 reads CTCSARDRNTEVFF. The sequenced part of the CDR3 DNA is TGCACCTGCAGTGCCCGGGACAGAAACACAGAAGTCTTC.

Notes on this clone: Mouse gene names apply. The observed sequence ends 1 residue before the CDR3 terminus, with the missing tail filled in from the germline J gene. This chain joins TRBV12-1 and TRBJ2-7; D gene ambiguous. V lost 2 bases and J lost 5, with 6 bases in between. The CDR3 sequence is 11 residues long. Germline-derived CDR1 and CDR2 are SGHSN and HYEKVE. CDR3 DNA (partial): TGTGCCAGCTCTCATTACAATGAACAGTAC. Its translation: CASSHYNEQY. The complete CDR3 sequence is CASSHYNEQYF.

This clone was seen a few times. Gene labels here are mouse ones. The sequence runs out 1 residue before the end of the CDR3; the remainder is reconstructed from the germline J gene. The V and J genes are TRBV19 and TRBJ2-7; TRBD2 aligns across 12 bases. V shed 5 bases and J 3 bases; nucleotides not matched to a gene: 3. The CDR3 has 14 amino acids. CDR1 is FNHDT, CDR2 SITEND, per germline (reference sequence). The sequenced CDR3 bases are TGTGCCAGCAGCCCGGGACTGGGGGGCTATGAACAGTAC. It specifies CASSPGLGGYEQY. The full CDR3 protein reads CASSPGLGGYEQYF.

Regarding this clone: The genes are named according to mouse. The CDR3 goes on 1 residue after the read ends, and that part is filled in from the germline J gene. The chain is built from TRBV26 and TRBJ2-7, with D unclear. This CDR3 contains 13 residues. The V end was cut by 2 bases, the J end by 3 bases, with 8 bases between. Germline CDR1 KGHPV, CDR2 FQNQEV (reference sequence). The CDR3 sequence: CASSLGVLYEQYF. The DNA read from the CDR3 is TGTGCCAGCAGTCTGGGGGTTCTCTATGAACAGTAC.

The sample holds one count of this clone. The gene names here belong to mouse. CDR3 DNA, as far as it was read: TGTGCTAGCAGTAGGGGGACTGGGACAAACACCGGGCAGCTCTAC. Its translation is CASSRGTGTNTGQLY. The entire CDR3 is CASSRGTGTNTGQLYF. The J gene is TRBJ2-2, the V gene TRBV17, with TRBD2 matching 9 bases. The CDR3 extends 1 residue past the end of the read, so its final part is completed from the germline J gene. The V and J ends lost 3 bases and 0 bases, in that order; junction bases with no gene match: 2. CDR3 length equals 16 residues. Germline-derived CDR1 and CDR2 are MNHDT and YYDKIL.